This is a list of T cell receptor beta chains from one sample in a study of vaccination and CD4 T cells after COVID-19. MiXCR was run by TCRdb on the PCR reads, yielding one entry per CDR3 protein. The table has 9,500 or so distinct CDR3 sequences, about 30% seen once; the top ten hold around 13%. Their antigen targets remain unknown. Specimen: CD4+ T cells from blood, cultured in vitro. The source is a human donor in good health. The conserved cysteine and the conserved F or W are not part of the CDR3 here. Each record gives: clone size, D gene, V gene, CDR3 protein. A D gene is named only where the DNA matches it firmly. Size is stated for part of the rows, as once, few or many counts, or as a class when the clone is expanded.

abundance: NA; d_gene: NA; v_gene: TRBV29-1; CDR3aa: SVLSGANVLT
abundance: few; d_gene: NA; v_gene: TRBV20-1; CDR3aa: SARDRGWDTQY
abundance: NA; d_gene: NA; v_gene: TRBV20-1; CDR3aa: SARVRDRFSEQY
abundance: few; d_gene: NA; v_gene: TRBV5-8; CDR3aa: ASSQAPNTYNEQF
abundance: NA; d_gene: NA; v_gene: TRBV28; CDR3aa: ASSFPNHADSAYEQY
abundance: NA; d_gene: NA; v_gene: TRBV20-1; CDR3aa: SARATNEQF
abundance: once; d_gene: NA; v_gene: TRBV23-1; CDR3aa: ASSQSIQGMSETQY
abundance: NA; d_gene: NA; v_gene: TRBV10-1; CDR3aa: ASSDPRGGRETQY
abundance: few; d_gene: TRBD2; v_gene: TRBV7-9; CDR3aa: ASSLVGDRRESTDTQY
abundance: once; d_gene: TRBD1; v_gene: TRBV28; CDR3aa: ASRRQGSLEKLF
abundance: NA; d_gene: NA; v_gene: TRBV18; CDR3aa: ASSPDSQETQY
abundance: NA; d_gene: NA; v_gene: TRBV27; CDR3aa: ATHPGITYPRDYT
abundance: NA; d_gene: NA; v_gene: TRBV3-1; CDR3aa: ASSFLEGYT
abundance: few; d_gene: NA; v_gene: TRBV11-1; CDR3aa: ASSLAPTVNTEAF
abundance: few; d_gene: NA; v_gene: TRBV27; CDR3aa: ASSLRGGGYT
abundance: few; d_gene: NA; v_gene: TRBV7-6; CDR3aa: ASSNQARGELF
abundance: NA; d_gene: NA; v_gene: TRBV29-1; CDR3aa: SVGEGASTDTQY
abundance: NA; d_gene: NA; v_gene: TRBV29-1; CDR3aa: SVVGSGNTEAF
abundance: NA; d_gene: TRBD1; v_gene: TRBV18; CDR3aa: ASSPTGDTQY
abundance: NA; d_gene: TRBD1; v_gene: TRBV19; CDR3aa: ASTSDRIYGYT
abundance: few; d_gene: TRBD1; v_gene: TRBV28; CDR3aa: AIDRGSAEAF
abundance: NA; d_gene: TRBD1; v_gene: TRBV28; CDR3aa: ASSPNGQAGQPQH
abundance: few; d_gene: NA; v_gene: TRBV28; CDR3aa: ASSPPIKVIGSPLH
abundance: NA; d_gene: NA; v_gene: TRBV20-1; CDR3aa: SAPGRSHSGANVLT
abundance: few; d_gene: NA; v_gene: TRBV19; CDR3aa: ASSMRQFGSGYT
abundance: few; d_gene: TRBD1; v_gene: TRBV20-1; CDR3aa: SAHRGETQY
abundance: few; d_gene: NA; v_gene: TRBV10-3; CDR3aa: AISSIRGGETEAF
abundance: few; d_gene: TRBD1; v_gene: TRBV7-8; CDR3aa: ASSSPFRGHTEAF
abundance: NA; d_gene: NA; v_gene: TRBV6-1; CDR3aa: ASSPPGGINQPQH
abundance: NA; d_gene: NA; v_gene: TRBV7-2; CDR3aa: ASSLTPVTGNTEAF
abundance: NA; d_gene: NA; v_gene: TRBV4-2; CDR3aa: ASRAQASSTDTQY
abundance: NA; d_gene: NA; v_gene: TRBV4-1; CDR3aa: ASSQEGEGVPNEQF
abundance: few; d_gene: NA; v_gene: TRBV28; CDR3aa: ASCPGGLNTEAF
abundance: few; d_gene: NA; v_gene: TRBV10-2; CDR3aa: ASSPPGGDGYT
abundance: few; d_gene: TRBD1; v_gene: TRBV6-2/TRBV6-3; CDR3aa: ASTARDRSNQPQH
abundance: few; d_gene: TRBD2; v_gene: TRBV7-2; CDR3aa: ASSLTSGGVTGELF
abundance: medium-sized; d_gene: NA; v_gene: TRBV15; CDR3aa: ATSRDRASPREQF
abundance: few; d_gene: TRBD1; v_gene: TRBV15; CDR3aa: ATSRETGGYYEQY
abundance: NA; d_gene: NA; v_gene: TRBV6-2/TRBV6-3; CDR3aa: ASGRRGDYGYT
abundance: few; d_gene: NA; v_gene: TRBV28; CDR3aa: ATKLFGGPNYGYT
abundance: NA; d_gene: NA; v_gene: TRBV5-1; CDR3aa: ASSLGVQETQY
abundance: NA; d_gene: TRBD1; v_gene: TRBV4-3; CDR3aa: ASSQERGQGIGGYT
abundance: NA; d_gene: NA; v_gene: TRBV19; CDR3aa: ASSSRQAGNQPQH
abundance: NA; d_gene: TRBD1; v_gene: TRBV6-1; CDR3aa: ASSIDRVKGNEQF
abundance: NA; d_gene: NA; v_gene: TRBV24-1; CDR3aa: ATSEPGLETQY
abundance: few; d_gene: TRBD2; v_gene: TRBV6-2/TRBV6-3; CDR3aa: ASSYGGSGETQY
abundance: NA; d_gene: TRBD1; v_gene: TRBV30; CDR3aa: AWSSGQGIEYT
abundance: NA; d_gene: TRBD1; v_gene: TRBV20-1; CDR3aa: SARLSPLGQGAVYEQF
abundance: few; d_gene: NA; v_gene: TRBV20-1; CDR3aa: SARDSDSGNTIY
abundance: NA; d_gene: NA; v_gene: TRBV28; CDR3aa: ASSPPWGGGTEAF
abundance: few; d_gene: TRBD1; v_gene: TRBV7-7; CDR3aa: ASSFLPDREETQY
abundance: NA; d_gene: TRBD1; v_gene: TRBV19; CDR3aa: ASSPDRGTYGYT
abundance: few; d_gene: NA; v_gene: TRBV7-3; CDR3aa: ATSGFTGELF
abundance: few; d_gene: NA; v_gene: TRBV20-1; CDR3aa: SARTTSTGELF
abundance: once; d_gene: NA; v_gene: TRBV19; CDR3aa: ASQKRGAPQAQETQY